The 17 T cell receptor beta chains below all came from one sample that was sequenced in a study of metastatic and nonmetastatic thyroid tumors. TCRdb re-called the PCR reads with MiXCR. The data contain about 56,000 clones, 25% to 35% of them seen just once; the ten biggest clones take up 15%. Every patient underwent thyroid surgery untreated. What was sequenced was blood. The receptors stem from a female donor with papillary thyroid cancer or a benign thyroid nodule (not recorded which). Some clones in this sample may be carry-over from other donors' samples.

This clone has just a few counts. The gene calls are TRBV6-2 or TRBV6-3 and TRBJ2-7, with D possibly matching TRBD2 (7 bases). This CDR3 contains 15 residues. Trimming stripped 0 bases from V and 9 bases from J, with 18 bases between. Per the germline V gene, CDR1 is MNHEY and CDR2 is SVGEGT. CDR3 sequence (DNA): TGTGCCAGCAGTTACTCCCGGGGGGCCCCAGGACTGCAGTACTTC. As protein: CASSYSRGAPGLQYF.

J is TRBJ2-2 and V is TRBV20-1; 8 positions match TRBD2. This CDR3 spans 21 amino acids. The V gene's germline CDR1 is DFQATT and CDR2 SNEGSKA (reference sequence). V trimming: 1 base; J trimming: 4 bases; junction bases outside the gene matches: 23. This chain's CDR3 is CSARVSPTKLADKLRTGELFF. Written as DNA, the CDR3 is TGCAGTGCTAGAGTCTCACCTACCAAACTAGCGGACAAACTCCGCACCGGGGAGCTGTTTTTT.

V usage is TRBV9 and J usage is TRBJ2-5; D remains ambiguous. Between the trimmed V and J ends, which lost 0 bases and 4 bases, there was a span of 10 bases. The CDR3 sequence is 14 residues long. The V gene's germline CDR1 is SGDLS and CDR2 YYNGEE. CDR3 amino acids: CASSVAGWRETQYF. The CDR3 nucleotides are TGTGCCAGCAGCGTAGCAGGATGGCGAGAGACCCAGTACTTC.

This clone was seen more than once but under ten times. V gene TRBV19 combines with J gene TRBJ1-1; no clear D. Germline V CDR1 and CDR2: LNHDA, SQIVND (reference sequence). V lost 3 bases and J lost 4, with 9 bases in between. The CDR3 has 13 amino acids. In nucleotides, the CDR3 is TGTGCCAGTAGTATGTCGGGTGGCACTGAAGCTTTCTTT. Its protein product is CASSMSGGTEAFF.

This clone turned up a few times. This rearrangement joins TRBV15 to TRBJ1-6; D gene uncertain. Germline CDR1 reads LNHNV; CDR2 reads YYDKDF (reference sequence). V was clipped by 5 bases and J by 4 bases, with 15 bases between them. CDR3 length: 16 amino acids. In DNA form, the CDR3 reads TGTGCCACCAGCTCGGGTCGGGCCCCGTATAATTCACCCCTCCACTTT. Translation: CATSSGRAPYNSPLHF.

This clone was counted at least ten times. V usage is TRBV12-5 and J usage is TRBJ1-1; D possibly corresponds to TRBD1 (5 bases). This CDR3 has 15 residues. The V and J ends lost 0 bases and 1 base respectively, with 9 bases between them. Germline CDR1 reads LGHNT; CDR2 reads FRNRAP. CDR3 sequence: CASGLVTGANTEAFF. For the CDR3, the DNA is TGTGCTAGTGGTTTGGTCACAGGTGCGAACACTGAAGCTTTCTTT. The full variable domain, with the rest looked up from reference TRBV12-5 and TRBJ1-1, is DARVTQTPRHKVTEMGQEVTMRCQPILGHNTVFWYRQTMMQGLELLAYFRNRAPLDDSGMPKDRFSAEMPDATLATLKIQPSEPRDSAVYFCASGLVTGANTEAFFGQGTRLTVV.

V usage is TRBV10-3 and J usage is TRBJ2-3, with 10 bases fitting TRBD2. The CDR3 has 16 residues. Germline values: CDR1 ENHRY, CDR2 SYGVKD. Unmatched junction bases numbered 4, after V lost 3 bases and J lost 1 base. The CDR3 sequence: CAISELAGMGTDTQYF. The CDR3 region has the DNA TGTGCCATCAGTGAACTAGCGGGAATGGGCACAGATACGCAGTATTTT.

CDR3 region: CASSLVRTTEAFF. CDR3 in DNA: TGTGCCAGCAGTTTAGTGCGGACTACTGAAGCTTTCTTT. This sequence joins TRBV12-3 or TRBV12-4 and TRBJ1-1; D is undetermined. Trimming pared 1 base from V and 5 bases from J, leaving 8 bases between. There are 13 residues in the CDR3.

The chain recombines TRBV4-1 with TRBJ2-6, with D possibly TRBD1 on 5 matching bases. Looked up from germline, CDR1 is MGHRA and CDR2 is YSYEKL. This CDR3 is built from 18 residues. V lost 10 bases and J 0 bases, leaving 22 bases between the germline ends. CDR3 residues: CATNHQVGALSGANVLTF. The CDR3 nucleotides read TGCGCCACCAACCATCAAGTAGGGGCCCTCTCTGGGGCCAACGTCCTGACTTTC.

This clone was recorded many times. The chain employs TRBV6-5 and TRBJ2-6; 8 bases fit TRBD1. In germline, CDR1 is MNHEY, CDR2 SVGAGI. Trimming at V came to 6 bases and at J to 0 bases, leaving 7 bases not matched to a gene. CDR3 length: 17 residues. This CDR3 is CASRLGQGSSGANVLTF. The CDR3 coding sequence is TGTGCCAGCAGACTCGGACAGGGAAGCTCTGGGGCCAACGTCCTGACTTTC.

The chain employs TRBV20-1 and TRBJ1-2, with TRBD1 matching 10 bases. The CDR3 length is 13 residues. Germline CDR1 DFQATT, CDR2 SNEGSKA (reference sequence). V trimming: 5 bases; J trimming: 7 bases; junction bases outside the gene matches: 7. Written as DNA, the CDR3 is TGCAGTGCTCTCCGACAGGGGGCGCGTGGCTACACCTTC. Translation: CSALRQGARGYTF.

This clone was found many times. The J gene is TRBJ1-1, the V gene TRBV19, with D perhaps matching TRBD1 (5 bases). Trimming left V 3 bases short and J 1 base short, with 9 bases between. Germline V gives CDR1 LNHDA, CDR2 SQIVND (reference sequence). The CDR3 covers 14 residues. The DNA of the CDR3 is TGTGCCAGTAGTATTGGGGGTTGGAACACTGAAGCTTTCTTT. This codes for CASSIGGWNTEAFF.

V and J are TRBV6-1 and TRBJ2-6; D unresolved. Germline V CDR1 and CDR2: MNHNS, SASEGT. V dropped 2 bases and J dropped 0 bases, with 8 bases sitting between them. This CDR3 spans 16 amino acids. This CDR3 is CASSEQDSSGANVLTF. The CDR3, as DNA: TGTGCCAGCAGTGAACAGGATTCCTCTGGGGCCAACGTCCTGACTTTC.

The chain links TRBV20-1 to TRBJ2-1; no definite D call. The germline V gene has CDR1 DFQATT and CDR2 SNEGSKA (reference sequence). Trimming stripped 3 bases from V and 0 bases from J, with 6 bases between. The CDR3 extends over 13 amino acids. The CDR3 coding sequence is TGCAGTGCTAGCCGGAGCTCCTACAATGAGCAGTTCTTC. The encoded protein is CSASRSSYNEQFF.

This clone appeared a few times. The chain joins TRBV2 to TRBJ2-1; possibly TRBD2 for D (5 bases). The CDR3 extends over 19 amino acids. V was trimmed by 1 base and J by 5 bases, leaving 24 bases between them. Germline loops: CDR1 SNHLY, CDR2 FYNNEI. CDR3 loop: CASSEVITGKQTRNNEQFF. Written as DNA, the CDR3 is TGTGCCAGCAGTGAAGTTATCACGGGGAAACAAACACGAAACAATGAGCAGTTCTTC.

This clone was seen more than once but under ten times. This sequence joins TRBV4-1 and TRBJ1-2; perhaps TRBD1 as D (6 bases). CDR3 size: 16 residues. Germline CDR1 MGHRA, CDR2 YSYEKL. Trimming took off 1 base at V and 3 bases at J, with 15 bases between the two ends. The CDR3 region is CASSQGVVGGDYGYTF. In DNA, the CDR3 is TGCGCCAGCAGCCAAGGGGTGGTTGGGGGCGACTATGGCTACACCTTC.

This clone was seen at least ten times. This chain links TRBV7-9 with TRBJ2-2; TRBD2 is a possible D gene (6 bases). Germline V gives CDR1 SEHNR, CDR2 FQNEAQ (reference sequence). V gave up 3 bases and J gave up 9 bases, with 17 bases separating them. This CDR3 spans 15 amino acids. The DNA for the CDR3 is TGTGCCAGCAGCTTTTGGGGGGAAGGTAACCGGGAGCTGTTTTTT. Translated: CASSFWGEGNRELFF.